What follows describes a single TCR beta chain. Its specificity is not known. Clones were sequenced by immunoSEQ multiplex PCR, and TCRdb holds only the in-frame ones, with some missing. The sample consists of around 96,000 clones, about nine tenths of them appearing once. The source of the sample is a study of T cell responses to AZD1222 COVID-19 vaccine. Study findings and constraints: CD4 TCRs linked to vaccination spanned spike, dominating at 160-218 and 743-854. Breadth and depth of Spike-specific TCRs rose after two AZD1222 doses. Unmutated variant regions are reportedly the target of nearly half of TCRs that are spike-specific.

The CDR3 contains 16 residues. With V trimmed by 5 bases and J by 7 bases, 13 bases remained unmatched. The germline V gene encodes CDR1 MDHEN and CDR2 SYDVKM. The J gene is TRBJ1-2, the V gene TRBV28; 10 positions agree with TRBD1. The specimen comprised peripheral blood, sampled 28 days after the second AZD1222 dose. The sequence came from an adult who received the AZD1222 COVID-19 vaccine. CDR3 protein: CASSVAAPGQGFGYTF. For the CDR3, the DNA is TGTGCCAGCAGTGTCGCCGCTCCGGGACAGGGGTTTGGCTACACCTTC.